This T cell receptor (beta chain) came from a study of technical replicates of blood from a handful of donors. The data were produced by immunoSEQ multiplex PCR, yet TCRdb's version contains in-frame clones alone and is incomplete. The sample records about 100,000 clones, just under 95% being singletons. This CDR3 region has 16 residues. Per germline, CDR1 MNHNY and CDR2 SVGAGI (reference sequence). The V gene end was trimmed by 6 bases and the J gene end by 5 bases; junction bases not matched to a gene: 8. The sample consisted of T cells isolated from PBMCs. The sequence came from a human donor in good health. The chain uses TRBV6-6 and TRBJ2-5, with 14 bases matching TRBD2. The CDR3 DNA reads TGTGCCAGCAGCCCGACTAGCGGGGGGGCTGGTGAGACCCAGTACTTC. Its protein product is CASSPTSGGAGETQYF.